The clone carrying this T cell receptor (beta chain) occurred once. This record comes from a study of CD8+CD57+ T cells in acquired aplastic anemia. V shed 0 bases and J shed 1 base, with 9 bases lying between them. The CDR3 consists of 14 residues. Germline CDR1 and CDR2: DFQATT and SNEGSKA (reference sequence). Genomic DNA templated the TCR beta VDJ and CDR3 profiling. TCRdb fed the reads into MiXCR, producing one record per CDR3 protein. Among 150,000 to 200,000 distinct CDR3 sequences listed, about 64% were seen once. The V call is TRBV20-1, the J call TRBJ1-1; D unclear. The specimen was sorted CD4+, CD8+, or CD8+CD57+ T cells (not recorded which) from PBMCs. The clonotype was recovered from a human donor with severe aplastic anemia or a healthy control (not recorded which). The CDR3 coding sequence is TGCAGTGCTAGAGATCCCGTCCCGAACACTGAAGCTTTCTTT. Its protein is CSARDPVPNTEAFF.